Listed here are 17 T cell receptor beta chains from one sample, sequenced in a study of Ad26.COV2.S vaccination and SARS-CoV-2 variants. Sequencing used immunoSEQ multiplex PCR; TCRdb keeps in-frame clones, though not all of them. The sample contains about 480,000 clones, around 85% of which appear only once. The treatment denotes: 15 to 20 received Ad26.COV2.S at low or high dose, single or two shots; several received placebo; per-sample allocation not given. The samples date from day 63 after the first vaccine or placebo injection. Sequencing was performed on peripheral blood, taken in a trial of Ad26.COV2.S vaccine versus placebo. The source of these receptors is a person between 18 and 65 years old who received the Ad26.COV2.S COVID-19 vaccine or a placebo.

The chain combines TRBV28 with TRBJ1-5; D is undetermined. The CDR3 consists of 15 residues. V was trimmed by 2 bases and J by 1 base, leaving 9 bases between them. Per the germline V gene, CDR1 is MDHEN and CDR2 is SYDVKM. The CDR3 coding sequence is TGTGCCAGCAGTTTAGGTACGGTAAGCAATCAGCCCCAGCATTTT. This encodes CASSLGTVSNQPQHF.

The chain is built from TRBV28 and TRBJ2-7, with a weak D call TRBD1 (6 bases). From germline, CDR1 is MDHEN and CDR2 SYDVKM. V lost 6 bases, J lost 2 bases, and 8 bases lay in between. The CDR3 sequence is 12 residues long. CDR3 in amino acids: CASRAGAYEQYF. For the CDR3, the DNA is TGTGCCAGCAGGGCAGGGGCCTACGAGCAGTACTTC.

Notes on this clone: Other nucleotide sequences from this sample produce the same CDR3. The chain employs TRBV9 and TRBJ2-7, with D possibly being TRBD2 (5 bases). V shed 0 bases and J shed 0 bases, with 7 bases lying between them. Germline V gene lookup returns CDR1 SGDLS and CDR2 YYNGEE. There are 14 residues in the CDR3. CDR3 nucleotides: TGTGCCAGCAGCGTAGCCGCGGGCTCCTACGAGCAGTACTTC. Its translation is CASSVAAGSYEQYF.

The chain recombines TRBV28 with TRBJ2-6; D is possibly TRBD1 (6 bases). The CDR3 consists of 15 residues. Trimming stripped 5 bases from V and 6 bases from J, with 14 bases between. Germline V gives CDR1 MDHEN, CDR2 SYDVKM. In DNA, the CDR3 is TGTGCCAGCAGTCGACAGGTTGGGGAGGCCAACGTCCTGACTTTC. Residues: CASSRQVGEANVLTF.

V is TRBV27 and J is TRBJ2-3, with D perhaps TRBD1 (6 bases). Looked up from germline, CDR1 is MNHEY and CDR2 is SMNVEV (reference sequence). This CDR3 region has 14 residues. Trimming removed 6 bases from V and 3 bases from J, with 13 bases in between. CDR3 residues: CASSNPRGTDTQYF. The CDR3 DNA sequence: TGTGCCAGCAGCAACCCCAGGGGTACAGATACGCAGTATTTT.

The chain uses TRBV28 and TRBJ2-5, with D possibly being TRBD1 or TRBD2 (5 bases each). V lost 5 bases and J 4 bases, leaving 14 bases between the germline ends. The germline CDR1 and CDR2 sequences are MDHEN and SYDVKM. This CDR3 is 14 amino acids long. CDR3 sequence reads: CASSRNPGRETQYF. The DNA of the CDR3 is TGTGCCAGCAGTAGAAACCCGGGGCGAGAGACCCAGTACTTC.

This chain uses TRBV18 with TRBJ1-2; no firm D call. In germline, CDR1 is KGHSH, CDR2 LQKENI. The CDR3 totals 18 residues. Trimming removed 3 bases at V and 2 bases at J, with 22 bases between. The CDR3 reads CASSPTSSPSGSNYGYTF. CDR3 DNA: TGTGCCAGCTCACCTACCAGCTCACCCTCAGGTTCCAACTATGGCTACACCTTC.

As for this clone: Other nucleotide sequences from this sample produce the same CDR3. This chain joins TRBV5-4 and TRBJ2-7; tentative D call: TRBD2 (7 bases). The CDR3 totals 15 residues. The V end was cut by 1 base, the J end by 0 bases, with 11 bases between. Germline lookup yields CDR1 SGHNT and CDR2 YYREEE (reference sequence). DNA for the CDR3: TGTGCCAGCAGCTTGTCGGGGGGCAGCTCCTACGAGCAGTACTTC. It codes for CASSLSGGSSYEQYF.

This rearrangement joins TRBV2 to TRBJ2-5; D is unresolved. V dropped 6 bases and J dropped 5 bases, with 13 bases sitting between them. The CDR3 extends over 13 amino acids. Germline V gene sequence: CDR1 SNHLY, CDR2 FYNNEI. The CDR3 nucleotides read TGTGCCAGCAGGGAATGGCACGGCGAGACCCAGTACTTC. It codes for CASREWHGETQYF. Based on the CDR3 plus reference TRBV2 and TRBJ2-5, the full variable domain is EPEVTQTPSHQVTQMGQEVILRCVPISNHLYFYWYRQILGQKVEFLVSFYNNEISEKSEIFDDQFSVERPDGSNFTLKIRSTKLEDSAMYFCASREWHGETQYFGPGTRLLVL.

The chain is built from TRBV28 and TRBJ2-7; TRBD1 agrees at 7 bases. CDR1 MDHEN and CDR2 SYDVKM come from the germline V gene. This CDR3 spans 14 amino acids. V gave up 5 bases and J gave up 3 bases; unmatched junction bases: 7. CDR3 nucleotides: TGTGCCAGCAGTCCCCGGGACAGAGACTACGAGCAGTACTTC. Its protein product is CASSPRDRDYEQYF. Full variable domain (remainder filled in from reference TRBV28 and TRBJ2-7): DVKVTQSSRYLVKRTGEKVFLECVQDMDHENMFWYRQDPGLGLRLIYFSYDVKMKEKGDIPEGYSVSREKKERFSLILESASTNQTSMYLCASSPRDRDYEQYFGPGTRLTVT.

This clone occurred once. The rearrangement joins TRBV5-4 to TRBJ2-3; no reliable D call. From germline, CDR1 is SGHNT and CDR2 YYREEE (reference sequence). Trimming took 4 bases from V and 3 from J, leaving 12 bases between them. The CDR3 loop spans 14 amino acids. CDR3 protein: CASSPFRNTDTQYF. CDR3 coding DNA: TGTGCCAGCAGCCCTTTCCGGAATACAGATACGCAGTATTTT.

The V and J genes are TRBV4-2 and TRBJ2-5; D possibly corresponds to TRBD1 (6 bases). The CDR3 sequence is 14 residues long. The V and J ends lost 1 base and 3 bases respectively, with 9 bases between them. Germline V gives CDR1 LGHNA, CDR2 YNFKEQ. DNA of the CDR3: TGTGCCAGCAGCCAAGGGTACAGGGAAGAGACCCAGTACTTC. Encoded protein: CASSQGYREETQYF.

This rearrangement joins TRBV7-3 to TRBJ2-7; TRBD2 matches at 7 bases. CDR3 length equals 14 residues. Germline CDR1 SGHTA, CDR2 FQGTGA. Trimming at V came to 5 bases and at J to 3 bases, leaving 7 bases not matched to a gene. The CDR3 sequence is CASSPSGLNYEQYF. DNA for the CDR3: TGTGCCAGCAGCCCCTCGGGACTAAACTACGAGCAGTACTTC.

The V and J genes are TRBV30 and TRBJ1-2, with TRBD1 matching over 8 bases. Trimming at V came to 4 bases and at J to 2 bases, leaving 9 bases not matched to a gene. Germline CDR1 GTSNPN, CDR2 SVGIG (reference sequence). CDR3 length: 15 residues. CDR3 sequence reads: CAWISDRGANYGYTF. As DNA, the CDR3 is TGTGCCTGGATCAGTGACAGGGGTGCAAACTATGGCTACACCTTC.

The chain couples TRBV6-1 to TRBJ2-7; no firm D call. The CDR3 length is 14 residues. Trimming removed 3 bases from V and 2 bases from J, with 11 bases in between. Germline CDR1 is MNHNS and CDR2 is SASEGT. The CDR3 DNA reads TGTGCCAGCAGTGAGAATCGGGCGACCTACGAGCAGTACTTC. Protein: CASSENRATYEQYF.

On this clone: Other DNA sequences within the sample encode an identical CDR3. V is TRBV9 and J is TRBJ1-1; no definite D call. The CDR3 has 13 amino acids. Germline values: CDR1 SGDLS, CDR2 YYNGEE. Deletions cut 0 bases from V and 3 bases from J, with 6 bases between. The CDR3 coding sequence is TGTGCCAGCAGCGTAGTCGGAGACACTGAAGCTTTCTTT. It specifies CASSVVGDTEAFF.

The gene calls are TRBV11-1 and TRBJ1-2; 8 nucleotides agree with TRBD1. Germline CDR1 is SGHAT and CDR2 is FQDESV (reference sequence). This CDR3 comprises 16 residues. Trimming cost V 4 bases and J 5 bases; bases outside gene matches: 12. CDR3 in amino acids: CASSSLGQGPSYGYTF. CDR3 sequence (DNA): TGTGCCAGCAGCTCCCTCGGACAGGGCCCTTCTTATGGCTACACCTTC. The full variable domain, its missing parts supplied by reference TRBV11-1 and TRBJ1-2, is EAEVAQSPRYKITEKSQAVAFWCDPISGHATLYWYRQILGQGPELLVQFQDESVVDDSQLPKDRFSAERLKGVDSTLKIQPAELGDSAMYLCASSSLGQGPSYGYTFGSGTRLTVV.